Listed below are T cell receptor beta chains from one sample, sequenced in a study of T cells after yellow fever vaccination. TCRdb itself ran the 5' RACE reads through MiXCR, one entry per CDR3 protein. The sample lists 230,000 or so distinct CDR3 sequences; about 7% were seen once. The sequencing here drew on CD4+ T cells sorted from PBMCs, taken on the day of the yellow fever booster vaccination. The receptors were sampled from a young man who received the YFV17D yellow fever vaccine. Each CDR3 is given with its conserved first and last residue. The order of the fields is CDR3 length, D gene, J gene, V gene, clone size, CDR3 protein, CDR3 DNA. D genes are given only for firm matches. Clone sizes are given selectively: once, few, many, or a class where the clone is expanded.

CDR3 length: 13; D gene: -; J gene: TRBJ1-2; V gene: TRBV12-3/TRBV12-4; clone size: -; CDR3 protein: CASKMGTVPHYTF; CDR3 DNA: TGTGCCAGCAAAATGGGGACCGTGCCACACTACACCTTC
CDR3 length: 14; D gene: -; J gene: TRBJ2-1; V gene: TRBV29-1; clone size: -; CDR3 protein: CSVLGPAVRNEQFF; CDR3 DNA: TGCAGCGTTCTAGGACCAGCGGTACGCAATGAGCAGTTCTTC
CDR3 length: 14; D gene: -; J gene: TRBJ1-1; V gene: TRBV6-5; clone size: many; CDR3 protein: CASSYSKDKTRAFF; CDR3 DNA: TGTGCCAGCAGTTACTCGAAAGACAAGACTAGAGCTTTCTTT
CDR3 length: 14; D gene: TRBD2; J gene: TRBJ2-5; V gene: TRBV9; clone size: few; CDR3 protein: CASSARLAQETQYF; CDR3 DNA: TGTGCCAGCAGCGCCAGACTAGCGCAAGAGACCCAGTACTTC
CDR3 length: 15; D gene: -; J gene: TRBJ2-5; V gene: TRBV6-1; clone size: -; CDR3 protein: CASTRTPTGQETQYF; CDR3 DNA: TGTGCCAGCACCCGGACCCCGACGGGGCAAGAGACCCAGTACTTC
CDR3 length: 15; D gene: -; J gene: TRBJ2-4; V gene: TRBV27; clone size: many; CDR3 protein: CASSLSRASLDIQYF; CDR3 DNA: TGTGCCAGCAGTTTATCAAGGGCTTCGCTGGACATTCAGTACTTC
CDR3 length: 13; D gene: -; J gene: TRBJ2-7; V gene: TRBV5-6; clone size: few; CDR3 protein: CASSERSSYEQYF; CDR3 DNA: TGTGCCAGCTCAGAGCGGAGCTCCTACGAGCAGTACTTC
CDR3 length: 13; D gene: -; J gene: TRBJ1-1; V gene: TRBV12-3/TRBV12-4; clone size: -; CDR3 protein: CASSLAEGAEAFF; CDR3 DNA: TGTGCCAGCAGTTTAGCCGAGGGGGCTGAAGCTTTCTTT
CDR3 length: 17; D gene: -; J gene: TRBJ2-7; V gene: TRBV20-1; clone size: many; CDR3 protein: CSARGGYLAAKSYEQYF; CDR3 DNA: TGCAGTGCTAGGGGTGGTTATTTAGCGGCCAAATCCTACGAGCAGTACTTC
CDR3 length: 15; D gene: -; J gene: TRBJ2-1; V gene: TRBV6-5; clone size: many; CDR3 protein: CASGSVTVPYNEQFF; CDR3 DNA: TGTGCCAGCGGGTCTGTGACGGTTCCTTACAATGAGCAGTTCTTC
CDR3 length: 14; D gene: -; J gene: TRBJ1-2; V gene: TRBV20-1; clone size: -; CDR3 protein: CSARSAGPNYGYTF; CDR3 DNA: TGCAGTGCTAGATCGGCCGGTCCAAACTATGGCTACACCTTC
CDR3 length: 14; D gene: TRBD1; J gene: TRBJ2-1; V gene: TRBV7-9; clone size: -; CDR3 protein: CASSPGTDYNEQFF; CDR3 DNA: TGTGCCAGCAGCCCAGGGACAGATTACAATGAGCAGTTCTTC
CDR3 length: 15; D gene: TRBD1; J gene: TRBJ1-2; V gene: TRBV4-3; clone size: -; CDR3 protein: CASSQSGTGIYGYTF; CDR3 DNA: TGCGCCAGCAGCCAATCCGGGACAGGCATCTATGGCTACACCTTC
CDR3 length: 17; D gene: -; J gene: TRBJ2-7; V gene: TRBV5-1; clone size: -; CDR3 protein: CASSLPPRDPSSYEQYF; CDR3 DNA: TGCGCCAGCAGCCTTCCCCCTCGCGATCCGTCCTCCTACGAGCAGTACTTC
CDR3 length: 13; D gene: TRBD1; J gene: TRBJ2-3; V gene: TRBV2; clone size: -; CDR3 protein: CAIRQGAEYTQYF; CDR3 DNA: TGTGCCATTCGACAGGGGGCGGAATATACGCAGTATTTT
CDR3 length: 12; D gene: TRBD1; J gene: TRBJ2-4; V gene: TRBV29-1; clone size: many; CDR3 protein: CSVQGPEKFQYF; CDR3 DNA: TGCAGCGTACAGGGGCCTGAGAAGTTTCAGTACTTC
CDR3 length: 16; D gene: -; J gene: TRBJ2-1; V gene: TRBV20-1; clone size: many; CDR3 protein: CSVGVGAVLGDNEQFF; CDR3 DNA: TGCAGTGTAGGTGTCGGGGCGGTTTTGGGGGACAATGAGCAGTTCTTC
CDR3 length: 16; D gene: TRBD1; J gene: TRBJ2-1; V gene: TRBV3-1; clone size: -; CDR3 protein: CDSSLRDRGLYNEQFF; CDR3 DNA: TGTGACAGCAGCCTGAGGGACAGGGGACTTTACAATGAGCAGTTCTTC
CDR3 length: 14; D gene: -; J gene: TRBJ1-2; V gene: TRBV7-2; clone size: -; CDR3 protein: CASSSTRNVYGYTF; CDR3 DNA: TGTGCCAGCAGCTCTACCCGCAATGTCTATGGCTACACCTTC
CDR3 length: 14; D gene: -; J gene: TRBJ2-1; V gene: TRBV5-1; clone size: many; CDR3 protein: CASSLGGSDNEQFF; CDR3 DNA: TGCGCCAGCAGCTTGGGTGGTAGCGACAATGAGCAGTTCTTC
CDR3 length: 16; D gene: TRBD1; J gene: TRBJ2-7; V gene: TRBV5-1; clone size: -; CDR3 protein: CASSPTPGQGAEEQYF; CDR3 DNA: TGCGCCAGCAGCCCAACGCCGGGACAGGGGGCTGAAGAGCAGTACTTC
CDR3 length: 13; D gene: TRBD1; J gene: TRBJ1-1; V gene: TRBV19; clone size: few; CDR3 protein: CASKGQGWTEAFF; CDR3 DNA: TGTGCCAGTAAAGGACAGGGTTGGACTGAAGCTTTCTTT
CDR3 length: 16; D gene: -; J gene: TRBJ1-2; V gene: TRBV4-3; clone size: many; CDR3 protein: CASSPGGGRDSDGYTF; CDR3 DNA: TGCGCCAGCAGCCCCGGCGGGGGTCGTGACAGCGATGGCTACACCTTC
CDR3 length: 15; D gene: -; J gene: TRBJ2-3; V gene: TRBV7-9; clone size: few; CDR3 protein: CASSLTTSRTDTQYF; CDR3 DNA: TGTGCCAGCAGTTTAACCACTAGCCGAACAGATACGCAGTATTTT
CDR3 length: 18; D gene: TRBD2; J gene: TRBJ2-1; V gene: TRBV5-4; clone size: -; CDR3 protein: CASSFWYNSGRSIYEQFF; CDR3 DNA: TGTGCCAGCAGTTTCTGGTATAATAGCGGGAGGAGTATCTATGAGCAGTTCTTC
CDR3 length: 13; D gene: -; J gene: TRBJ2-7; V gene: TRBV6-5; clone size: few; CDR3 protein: CASSYRIHYEQYF; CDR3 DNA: TGTGCCAGCAGTTACAGGATCCACTACGAGCAGTACTTC
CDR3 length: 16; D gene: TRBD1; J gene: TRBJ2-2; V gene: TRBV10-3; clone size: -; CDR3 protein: CAISDRAGTVGGELFF; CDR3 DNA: TGTGCCATCAGTGATCGAGCTGGGACAGTAGGCGGGGAGCTGTTTTTT
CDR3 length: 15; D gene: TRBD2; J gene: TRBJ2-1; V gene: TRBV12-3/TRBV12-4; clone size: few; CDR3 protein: CASSLQLAGAGEQFF; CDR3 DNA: TGTGCCAGCAGTTTACAGCTAGCGGGAGCGGGTGAGCAGTTCTTC
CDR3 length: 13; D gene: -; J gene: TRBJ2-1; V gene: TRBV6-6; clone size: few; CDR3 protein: CASSYGRRHEQFF; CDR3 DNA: TGTGCCAGCAGTTACGGGCGACGCCATGAGCAGTTCTTC
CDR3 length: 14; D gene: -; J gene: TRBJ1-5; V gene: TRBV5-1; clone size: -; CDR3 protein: CASSSGTGREPQHF; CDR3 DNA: TGCGCCAGCAGTTCCGGGACGGGAAGGGAGCCCCAGCATTTT
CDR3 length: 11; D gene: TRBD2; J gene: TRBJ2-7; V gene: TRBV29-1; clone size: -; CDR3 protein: CSVELAGEQYF; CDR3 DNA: TGCAGCGTTGAATTAGCGGGGGAGCAGTACTTC
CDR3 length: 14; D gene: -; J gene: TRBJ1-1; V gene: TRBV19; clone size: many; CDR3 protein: CASIRTASNTEAFF; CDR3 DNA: TGTGCCAGTATCAGGACGGCAAGCAACACTGAAGCTTTCTTT
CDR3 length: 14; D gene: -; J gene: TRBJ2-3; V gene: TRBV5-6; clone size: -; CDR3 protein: CASSFGIKADTQYF; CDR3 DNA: TGTGCCAGCAGCTTCGGAATAAAGGCAGATACGCAGTATTTT
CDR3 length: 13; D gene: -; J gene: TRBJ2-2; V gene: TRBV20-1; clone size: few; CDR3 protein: CSARAAKGGELFF; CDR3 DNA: TGCAGTGCTAGAGCTGCTAAGGGTGGGGAGCTGTTTTTT
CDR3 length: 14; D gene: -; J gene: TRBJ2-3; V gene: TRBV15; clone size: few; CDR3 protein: CATSIRDLQDTQYF; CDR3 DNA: TGTGCCACCAGCATCCGGGACCTCCAGGATACGCAGTATTTT
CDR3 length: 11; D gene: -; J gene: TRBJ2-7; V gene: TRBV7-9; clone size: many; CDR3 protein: CASSAHYEQYF; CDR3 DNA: TGTGCCAGCAGCGCACACTACGAGCAGTACTTC
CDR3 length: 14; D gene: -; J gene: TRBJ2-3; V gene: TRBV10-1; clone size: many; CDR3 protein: CASSAAGSADTQYF; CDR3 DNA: TGCGCCAGCAGTGCTGCGGGATCGGCAGATACGCAGTATTTT
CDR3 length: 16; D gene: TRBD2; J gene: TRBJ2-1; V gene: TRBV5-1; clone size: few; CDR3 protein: CASSLPGGVNYNEQFF; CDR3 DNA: TGCGCCAGCAGCCTACCGGGGGGAGTTAACTACAATGAGCAGTTCTTC
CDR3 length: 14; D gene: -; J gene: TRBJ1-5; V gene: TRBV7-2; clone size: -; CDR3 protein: CASSLGVAGRPQHF; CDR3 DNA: TGTGCCAGCAGCTTAGGGGTGGCTGGACGTCCCCAGCATTTT
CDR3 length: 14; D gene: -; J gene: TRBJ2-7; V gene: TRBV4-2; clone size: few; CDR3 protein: CASSQMTTTYEQYF; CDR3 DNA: TGTGCCAGCAGCCAAATGACTACAACCTACGAGCAGTACTTC
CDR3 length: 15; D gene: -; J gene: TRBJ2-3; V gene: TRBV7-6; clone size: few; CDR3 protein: CASSLRRGPPDTQYF; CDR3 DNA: TGTGCCAGCAGCTTAAGGCGGGGCCCCCCAGATACGCAGTATTTT
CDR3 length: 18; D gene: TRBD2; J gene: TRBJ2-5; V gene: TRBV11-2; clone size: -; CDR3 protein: CASSGTSSGREGLETQYF; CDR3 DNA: TGTGCCAGCAGCGGAACCTCCAGTGGGCGGGAGGGCCTAGAGACCCAGTACTTC
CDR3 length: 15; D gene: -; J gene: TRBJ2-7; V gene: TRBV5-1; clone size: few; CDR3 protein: CASSLGGAGSYEQYF; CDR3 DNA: TGCGCCAGCAGCTTAGGGGGAGCCGGCTCCTACGAGCAGTACTTC
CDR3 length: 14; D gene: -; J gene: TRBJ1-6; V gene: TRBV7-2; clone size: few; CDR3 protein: CASSFGQRNSPLHF; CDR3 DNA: TGTGCCAGCAGCTTCGGACAGCGTAATTCACCCCTCCACTTT
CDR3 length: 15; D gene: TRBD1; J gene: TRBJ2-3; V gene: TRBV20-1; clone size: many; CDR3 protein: CSAPLGQGSSDTQYF; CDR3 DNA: TGCAGTGCTCCCCTGGGACAGGGGTCGTCAGATACGCAGTATTTT